This T cell receptor beta chain was documented in a study of blood T cell repertoires in COVID-19. Whole-study context: Sites across the United States, Italy and Spain contributed samples from acute and convalescent COVID-19.

J was trimmed by 4 bases and V by 1 base; bases with no gene match: 4. The CDR3 has 16 residues. Germline V gene data show CDR1 as MNHEY and CDR2 as SMNVEV (reference sequence). The assay was immunoSEQ multiplex PCR, and TCRdb's table has in-frame clones only and misses some. The sample lists about 70,000 clones, about 84% occurring once. The sequenced sample was peripheral blood. The sequence derives from a human donor in a cohort sampled during active COVID-19. The chain joins TRBV27 to TRBJ2-2; TRBD2 agrees at 9 bases. The CDR3 nucleotides are TGTGCCAGCAGTTTATTCCTAGCGGGATTCACCGGGGAGCTGTTTTTT. Protein sequence: CASSLFLAGFTGELFF.